This T cell receptor beta chain was captured by sequencing in a study of cytomegalovirus exposure and HLA in healthy donors. About the study: There were 350 to 400 genotyped donors. Of these, about 86% fell in the genetic ancestry cluster associated with self-reported Caucasian donors. Overall study results and limits: DRB1 showed the most TCR associations and HLA-C the fewest in a later analysis, as rates varied by HLA locus. Sequencing had likely introduced a cluster of highly shared sequence variants as an artifact.

V was trimmed by 3 bases and J by 10 bases, leaving 13 bases between them. Germline V gene sequence: CDR1 MNHNS, CDR2 SASEGT. The CDR3 length is 14 residues. It was with 60 Vbeta and 13 Jbeta primers that the PCR ran. Method: immunoSEQ multiplex PCR; TCRdb's copy keeps in-frame clones and lacks some. This sample has hundreds of thousands of clones; around 89% occur once, and the top ten carry roughly 1%. As concerns this clone: Its antigen is still unknown.

This sequence was found in a woman between 18 and 29 years old in good health and CMV-seronegative. The sample taken for sequencing was PBMCs. V usage is TRBV6-1 and J usage is TRBJ1-6, with unresolved D. In nucleotides, the CDR3 is TGTGCCAGCAGTGACTACAGTAAAAGATCACCCCTCCACTTT. Translation gives CASSDYSKRSPLHF.